Here is one TCR beta chain with its context. The protocol was immunoSEQ multiplex PCR, while the TCRdb copy is restricted to in-frame clones and leaves out a portion. Of around 73,000 clones in the sample, nearly 90% were seen once. The data originate from a study of T cell responses to AZD1222 COVID-19 vaccine. Germline trimming cut 5 bases from V and 5 bases from J; bases unmatched to any gene: 8. Per germline, CDR1 SGHTA and CDR2 FQGTGA. This CDR3 has 16 amino acids. V and J are TRBV7-3 and TRBJ2-2; 10 bases are a match to TRBD1. The source material was peripheral blood, sampled 28 days after the second AZD1222 dose. The clonotype comes from an adult who received the AZD1222 COVID-19 vaccine. The CDR3 DNA reads TGTGCCAGCAGCGCCGGGACAGGGGCGGGGACCGGGGAGCTGTTTTTT. It yields the protein CASSAGTGAGTGELFF.